The 13 T cell receptor beta chains below come from one sample, sequenced in a study of cytomegalovirus exposure and HLA in healthy donors. The PCR was carried out with 60 Vbeta primers and 13 Jbeta primers. Measured with immunoSEQ multiplex PCR; TCRdb has only the in-frame clones, and not every one. The table lists about 94,000 clones, about four fifths of them singletons. Sequencing was carried out using PBMCs. Source of these receptors: a woman in her thirties or forties in good health and CMV-seronegative.

The CDR3 spells CASSLREGKAAFF. The CDR3 DNA reads TGTGCCAGCAGCTTGAGGGAGGGCAAAGCGGCTTTCTTT. This chain joins TRBV7-9 and TRBJ1-1; no definite D call. V lost 3 bases and J lost 11, with 16 bases in between. The CDR3 contains 13 residues. Germline V gene sequence: CDR1 SEHNR, CDR2 FQNEAQ (reference sequence).

This clone was observed a few times. V is TRBV7-3 and J is TRBJ2-3; TRBD2 agrees at 14 bases. Looked up from germline, CDR1 is SGHTA and CDR2 is FQGTGA. This CDR3 is 15 amino acids long. Trimming cost V 2 bases and J 6 bases; bases outside gene matches: 1. CDR3 in DNA: TGTGCCAGCAGCTTAGGGACTAGCGGGAGTGATACGCAGTATTTT. Amino acids: CASSLGTSGSDTQYF.

The chain carries TRBV11-1 and TRBJ1-6; D not certain. This CDR3 contains 12 residues. Germline CDR1 SGHAT, CDR2 FQDESV (reference sequence). With 3 bases removed from V and 9 bases from J, the gap between germline ends came to 6 bases. The CDR3 DNA is TGTGCCAGCAGCTTCGCGGGTTCACCCCTCCACTTT. As protein: CASSFAGSPLHF.

V usage is TRBV13 and J usage is TRBJ2-7; 8 positions agree with TRBD1. The CDR3 loop spans 14 amino acids. V lost 2 bases to trimming and J lost 6 bases; unmatched junction nucleotides: 6. The germline CDR1 and CDR2 sequences are PRHDT and FYEKMQ (reference sequence). CDR3 in amino acids: CASSLRDRGIEQYF. The DNA for the CDR3 is TGTGCCAGCAGCTTAAGAGACAGGGGTATCGAGCAGTACTTC. The entire variable domain, with the rest obtained from reference TRBV13 and TRBJ2-7, is as follows: AAGVIQSPRHLIKEKRETATLKCYPIPRHDTVYWYQQGPGQDPQFLISFYEKMQSDKGSIPDRFSAQQFSDYHSELNMSSLELGDSALYFCASSLRDRGIEQYFGPGTRLTVT.

The rearrangement uses TRBV19 and TRBJ1-3; D unresolved. Germline assignment: CDR1 LNHDA and CDR2 SQIVND (reference sequence). Trimming shortened V by 4 bases and J by 4 bases, and 11 bases separated the two germline ends. The CDR3 is made up of 14 amino acids. This CDR3 is CASSTDRQGNTIYF. The CDR3 DNA follows: TGTGCCAGTAGTACTGACCGACAAGGAAACACCATATATTTT.

This chain uses TRBV18 with TRBJ1-3; maybe TRBD1 (6 bases). The V end lost 2 bases, the J end lost 7 bases, and 9 bases lay between the germline ends. Germline loops: CDR1 KGHSH, CDR2 LQKENI. This CDR3 is built from 13 residues. The CDR3 region is CASSPNRANTIYF. The CDR3 DNA follows: TGTGCCAGCTCACCAAACAGGGCTAACACCATATATTTT.

The chain has TRBV18 and TRBJ2-7, with TRBD2 matching over 14 bases. CDR1 is KGHSH, CDR2 LQKENI, per germline. J was trimmed by 7 bases and V by 1 base; bases with no gene match: 9. The CDR3 totals 17 residues. The CDR3 coding sequence is TGTGCCAGCTCACCACGGGAAGGACTAGCGGGGGGAAGTGAGCAGTACTTC. This translates into CASSPREGLAGGSEQYF.

This chain joins TRBV7-9 and TRBJ2-7, with 8 bases that match TRBD1. Germline CDR1 is SEHNR and CDR2 is FQNEAQ (reference sequence). Trimming at V came to 4 bases and at J to 4 bases, leaving 6 bases not matched to a gene. The CDR3 loop spans 14 amino acids. The CDR3 spells CASSSRDRRYEQYF. CDR3 bases: TGTGCCAGCAGCTCCCGGGACAGGCGTTACGAGCAGTACTTC.

The chain is built from TRBV28 and TRBJ2-2, with TRBD2 matching 8 bases. The CDR3 is 15 amino acids. V lost 3 bases, J lost 6 bases, and 6 bases stayed unmatched. Per germline, CDR1 MDHEN and CDR2 SYDVKM. Here the CDR3 reads CASSFPGRVPGELFF. The DNA for the CDR3 is TGTGCCAGCAGTTTTCCCGGGAGGGTCCCCGGGGAGCTGTTTTTT.

The CDR3 is CASSLFDRGNTEAFF. In nucleotides, the CDR3 is TGTGCCAGCAGCTTATTCGACAGAGGAAACACTGAAGCTTTCTTT. V and J are TRBV13 and TRBJ1-1; tentative D call: TRBD1 (5 bases). This CDR3 region has 15 residues. The germline V gene has CDR1 PRHDT and CDR2 FYEKMQ (reference sequence). Trimming shortened V by 2 bases and J by 2 bases, and 12 bases separated the two germline ends.

The genes are TRBV28 and TRBJ2-5; no clear D gene. The CDR3 contains 14 residues. V gave up 5 bases and J gave up 5 bases, with 15 bases separating them. CDR1 and CDR2 (germline): MDHEN, SYDVKM. CDR3 nucleotides: TGTGCCAGCAGTCCTCAAGGAGCGTCTGAGACCCAGTACTTC. Protein: CASSPQGASETQYF.

J is TRBJ1-1 and V is TRBV7-6; 9 positions agree with TRBD1. From germline, CDR1 is SGHVS and CDR2 FNYEAQ. CDR3 length equals 15 residues. J lost 0 bases, V lost 5 bases, and 4 bases had no gene match. Here the CDR3 reads CASSLGTGLNTEAFF. The CDR3 bases are TGTGCCAGCAGCCTAGGGACAGGGTTGAACACTGAAGCTTTCTTT.

This clone was observed a single time. The chain combines TRBV4-1 with TRBJ1-5, with D perhaps matching TRBD1 (6 bases). CDR3 length: 16 amino acids. Germline-derived CDR1 and CDR2 are MGHRA and YSYEKL. V lost 4 bases to trimming and J lost 0 bases, with 13 bases between them. CDR3 residues: CASSLGTSYSNQPQHF. The CDR3 DNA reads as TGCGCCAGCAGCCTCGGGACAAGTTATAGCAATCAGCCCCAGCATTTT.